Listed below are T cell receptor beta chains from one sample, sequenced in a study of cytomegalovirus exposure and HLA in healthy donors. Assay used: immunoSEQ multiplex PCR; TCRdb lists only in-frame clones, some missing. The data contain 90,000 to 120,000 clones, roughly 95% of them seen just once; the ten biggest clones take up about 0.7%. Sample: PBMCs. All receptors come from a woman between 18 and 29 years old in good health and CMV-seronegative. Both conserved end residues are part of each CDR3.

18	TRBV5-1	TRBJ1-1	CASSLAALRVTMNTEAFF
17	TRBV5-6	TRBJ2-3	CASSRNRLAGGTDTQYF
14	TRBV7-9	TRBJ2-2	CASNQGLGPGELFF
13	TRBV30	TRBJ2-3	CAWSVLAGPTQYF
13	TRBV30	TRBJ2-7	CAWSPGGTYEQYF
12	TRBV6-5	TRBJ2-7	CASSNRDGEQYF
13	TRBV9	TRBJ2-7	CASSTSGGYEQYF
17	TRBV2	TRBJ1-5	CASSLPGTGSSNQPQHF
14	TRBV5-1	TRBJ2-5	CASSTGLASETQYF
16	TRBV2	TRBJ1-3	CASSETGGSSGNTIYF
15	TRBV6-5	TRBJ2-1	CASSFRDLAPNEQFF
13	TRBV7-7	TRBJ1-5	CASSTGQGQPQHF
12	TRBV7-9	TRBJ2-3	CASSYGADTQYF
17	TRBV19	TRBJ1-5	CASSIQRDRATNQPQHF
14	TRBV7-8	TRBJ1-2	CASSLTGTLYGYTF
14	TRBV4-3	TRBJ1-1	CASSREGGQVEAFF
16	TRBV19	TRBJ1-6	CASTETRGVRNSPLHF